The 29 T cell receptor beta chains below were found in one sample sequenced in a study of identical twins. TCRdb re-called the 5' RACE reads with MiXCR, one entry per CDR3 protein. The sample carries 690,000 or so distinct CDR3 sequences, around 8.6% recorded once. These same records also appear under a second study, on yellow fever vaccine responses in identical twins.

The sequenced material came from PBMCs. The receptors originated from a woman under 30 in good health.

V and J are TRBV29-1 and TRBJ2-1, with 10 nucleotides matching TRBD2. V dropped 5 bases and J dropped 3; count of bases not matched to a gene: 7. In germline, CDR1 is SQVTM, CDR2 ANQGSEA. The CDR3 has 15 residues. The CDR3 protein is CSVRLAGEVYNEQFF. The CDR3 nucleotides read TGCAGCGTTAGGCTAGCGGGAGAGGTCTACAATGAGCAGTTCTTC.

The chain couples TRBV20-1 to TRBJ2-1, with D uncertain. The CDR3 is 15 residues long. The germline V and J ends were trimmed by 3 bases and 4 bases, with 16 bases remaining between them. Germline values: CDR1 DFQATT, CDR2 SNEGSKA (reference sequence). The CDR3 is CSARSLRIIYNEQFF. CDR3 coding DNA: TGCAGTGCTAGGAGTCTGCGGATCATATACAATGAGCAGTTCTTC.

The genes are TRBV18 and TRBJ2-1; a weak D match, TRBD1 (5 bases). With 3 bases removed from V and 5 bases from J, the gap between germline ends came to 11 bases. The germline gives CDR1 KGHSH, CDR2 LQKENI. The CDR3 totals 14 residues. CDR3 sequence: CASSPAGLNNEQFF. The CDR3 DNA is TGTGCCAGCTCACCTGCAGGGCTCAACAATGAGCAGTTCTTC.

This clonotype was seen more than once but under ten times. V usage is TRBV5-5 and J usage is TRBJ1-3; D remains ambiguous. The CDR3 runs 18 residues. CDR1 is SGHKS and CDR2 is YYEKEE in the germline V gene (reference sequence). Deletions cut 0 bases from V and 2 bases from J, with 18 bases between. The CDR3, as DNA: TGTGCCAGCAGCTTGGTTTCACTATTGCCTCTGACTGGAAACACCATATATTTT. Its translation is CASSLVSLLPLTGNTIYF. The variable domain in full, completed from reference TRBV5-5 and TRBJ1-3, reads DAGVTQSPTHLIKTRGQQVTLRCSPISGHKSVSWYQQVLGQGPQFIFQYYEKEERGRGNFPDRFSARQFPNYSSELNVNALLLGDSALYLCASSLVSLLPLTGNTIYFGEGSWLTVV.

Ten or more counts support this clonotype. This chain connects TRBV9 to TRBJ2-1; 7 bases agree with TRBD2. The CDR3 has 15 amino acids. Germline lookup yields CDR1 SGDLS and CDR2 YYNGEE. V trimming: 4 bases; J trimming: 8 bases; junction bases outside the gene matches: 12. The CDR3 sequence: CASSQALAVLHEQFF. The CDR3 region has the DNA TGTGCCAGCAGCCAGGCGCTAGCGGTTTTGCATGAGCAGTTCTTC.

The chain carries TRBV6-1 and TRBJ2-3, with TRBD2 as a possible D gene (7 bases). Deletions cut 7 bases from V and 2 bases from J, with 19 bases between. CDR1 MNHNS and CDR2 SASEGT come from the germline V gene. CDR3 length equals 16 residues. CDR3 nucleotides: TGTGCCAGCACTGTGGAGGGGGGGATGGTCACAGATACGCAGTATTTT. Translating it yields CASTVEGGMVTDTQYF.

This clonotype was picked up many times. The chain is built from TRBV4-2 and TRBJ2-3; 7 bases map to TRBD2. Germline values: CDR1 LGHNA, CDR2 YNFKEQ. The ends lost 3 bases at V and 2 bases at J; junction bases unmatched: 8. The length of the CDR3 is 16 residues. CDR3 amino acids: CASSHRSGEPTDTQYF. The CDR3 DNA is TGTGCCAGCAGCCACCGGAGCGGGGAACCCACAGATACGCAGTATTTT.

There are many counts of this clonotype. The V gene is TRBV14, the J gene TRBJ2-1, with 8 positions matching TRBD1. CDR1 is SGHDN, CDR2 FVKESK, per germline. The length of the CDR3 is 15 residues. Unmatched junction bases numbered 3, after V lost 3 bases and J lost 2 bases. The CDR3 reads CASSQETGAYNEQFF. Written as DNA, the CDR3 is TGTGCCAGCAGCCAGGAGACAGGGGCCTACAATGAGCAGTTCTTC.

This chain uses TRBV4-3 with TRBJ2-7; 7 positions agree with TRBD1. Germline assignment: CDR1 LGHNA and CDR2 YSLEER. The CDR3 is 16 amino acids. V shed 0 bases, J shed 1 base, and the junction held 6 bases outside the gene matches. In DNA, the CDR3 is TGCGCCAGCAGCCAAGACAGGGGGTCCCCTTCCTACGAGCAGTACTTC. Translated: CASSQDRGSPSYEQYF.

The chain has TRBV5-1 and TRBJ1-5, with D maybe TRBD1 (5 bases). V lost 0 bases to trimming and J lost 5 bases, with 24 bases between them. CDR3 length: 19 residues. The germline V gene has CDR1 SGHRS and CDR2 YFSETQ. The CDR3: CASSLVIGAAPRTDQPQHF. CDR3 nucleotide sequence: TGCGCCAGCAGCTTGGTTATCGGGGCGGCGCCAAGGACCGATCAGCCCCAGCATTTT.

This clonotype has just a few counts. The chain uses TRBV28 and TRBJ2-7; tentatively, D is TRBD2 (7 bases). The CDR3 is made up of 15 amino acids. V was cut by 6 bases and J by 3 bases, with 18 bases left in between. The germline V gene encodes CDR1 MDHEN and CDR2 SYDVKM. The CDR3 coding sequence is TGTGCCAGCAGGGGGGCGGGTACTAGCGTCTACGAGCAGTACTTC. Protein: CASRGAGTSVYEQYF. Full variable domain (rest looked up from reference TRBV28 and TRBJ2-7): DVKVTQSSRYLVKRTGEKVFLECVQDMDHENMFWYRQDPGLGLRLIYFSYDVKMKEKGDIPEGYSVSREKKERFSLILESASTNQTSMYLCASRGAGTSVYEQYFGPGTRLTVT.

This clonotype appeared many times. The chain recombines TRBV28 with TRBJ2-3; no firm D call. The CDR3 loop spans 14 amino acids. Germline CDR1 and CDR2: MDHEN and SYDVKM. With 2 bases removed from V and 6 bases from J, the gap between germline ends came to 12 bases. This CDR3 is CASSLRLVMDTQYF. CDR3 nucleotides: TGTGCCAGCAGTTTAAGGCTAGTAATGGATACGCAGTATTTT.

This clonotype was counted many times. This sequence joins TRBV12-3 or TRBV12-4 and TRBJ1-3; weak D call: TRBD1 (6 bases). The CDR3 is made up of 15 amino acids. The ends were cut back, 4 bases at V and 1 base at J, with 11 bases in the middle. The CDR3 loop is CASSSNRVSGNTIYF. CDR3 in DNA: TGTGCCAGCAGTTCTAACAGGGTATCTGGAAACACCATATATTTT.

In this sample, this clonotype turned up a few times. The chain carries TRBV18 and TRBJ1-1; D gene ambiguous. The CDR3 extends over 13 amino acids. Trimming stripped 4 bases from V and 6 bases from J, with 12 bases between. The germline CDR1 and CDR2 sequences are KGHSH and LQKENI. The CDR3 nucleotides read TGTGCCAGCTCACTACTCCCGGTGGCTGAAGCTTTCTTT. This sequence encodes CASSLLPVAEAFF.

This clonotype was observed a few times. The chain employs TRBV5-6 and TRBJ2-7, with D tentatively TRBD1 or TRBD2 (5 bases each). CDR1 SGHDT and CDR2 YYEEEE come from the germline V gene. The CDR3 has 12 residues. The V and J ends lost 1 base and 8 bases respectively, with 10 bases between them. CDR3 region: CASSLRGWKQYF. The CDR3 nucleotides read TGTGCCAGCAGCTTGCGGGGCTGGAAGCAGTACTTC.

This clonotype was observed once. CDR3 in DNA: TGTGCCATCAGTGAGTCTGGCAGTTCCTACGAGCAGTACTTC. Protein product: CAISESGSSYEQYF. The chain combines TRBV10-3 with TRBJ2-7; no clear D gene. V gave up 0 bases and J gave up 1 base, with 7 bases separating them. This CDR3 contains 14 residues. Germline V gene lookup returns CDR1 ENHRY and CDR2 SYGVKD.

This clonotype was seen at least ten times. The genes are TRBV12-3 or TRBV12-4 and TRBJ2-2, with TRBD1 identical over 7 bases. V lost 6 bases and J lost 5; bases outside the gene matches: 9. CDR3 length: 15 amino acids. CDR3 nucleotide sequence: TGTGCCAGCAGACCCAACAGGGGATGGACCGGGGAGCTGTTTTTT. Translated: CASRPNRGWTGELFF.

This clonotype was detected only a few times. V is TRBV7-9 and J is TRBJ2-7; D gene ambiguous. CDR3 length: 15 amino acids. The germline CDR1 and CDR2 sequences are SEHNR and FQNEAQ (reference sequence). V dropped 1 base and J dropped 1 base, with 11 bases sitting between them. The CDR3 DNA reads TGTGCCAGCAGCTTAGATGTAGGTTCATCCTACGAGCAGTACTTC. Its translation: CASSLDVGSSYEQYF.

The chain is built from TRBV12-3 or TRBV12-4 and TRBJ2-7, with no clear D. The CDR3 length is 15 residues. Trimming pared 6 bases from V and 0 bases from J, leaving 15 bases between. The CDR3 protein is CASSPRRASSYEQYF. The CDR3 DNA reads TGTGCCAGCAGCCCCCGACGGGCAAGCTCCTACGAGCAGTACTTC.

The rearrangement links TRBV12-5 to TRBJ1-4, with 11 nucleotides matching TRBD1. The CDR3 spans 15 residues. Trimming took 5 bases from V and 10 from J; bases not matched to a gene: 9. The germline V gene encodes CDR1 LGHNT and CDR2 FRNRAP. CDR3 nucleotide sequence: TGTGCTAGTGGTCCGGTGGACAGGGGGCGACGAAAACTGTTTTTT. Protein product: CASGPVDRGRRKLFF.

The genes are TRBV6-2 or TRBV6-3 and TRBJ2-1; 10 bases map to TRBD2. This CDR3 is 16 amino acids long. The germline V gene encodes CDR1 MNHEY and CDR2 SVGEGT. The trim removed 8 bases at V and 0 bases at J, leaving 7 bases unmatched. This CDR3 reads CASGLAGVSSYNEQFF. For the CDR3, the DNA is TGTGCCAGCGGCCTAGCGGGGGTTAGCTCCTACAATGAGCAGTTCTTC.

This clonotype was observed many times. Germline and junction disagree at one end, which may indicate a read error. The V and J genes are TRBV4-2 and TRBJ1-2; possibly TRBD1 for D (5 bases). The CDR3 is 13 amino acids. Germline lookup yields CDR1 LGHNA and CDR2 YNFKEQ. In DNA, the CDR3 is TGTGCCAGCAGTCAAGTCAGGGAAGGCGGCTACACCTTC. This sequence encodes CASSQVREGGYTF.

This clonotype was seen a few times. The chain has TRBV7-6 and TRBJ1-5; maybe TRBD1 (5 bases). V lost 5 bases, J lost 6 bases, and 14 bases lay in between. This CDR3 has 14 residues. Germline assignment: CDR1 SGHVS and CDR2 FNYEAQ. The CDR3 DNA follows: TGTGCCAGCAGCCCGGGACGTCCGGGTCAGCCCCAGCATTTT. It translates to CASSPGRPGQPQHF.

This clonotype was counted only a few times. The chain uses TRBV20-1 and TRBJ2-7, with TRBD2 matching 12 bases. CDR3 length: 14 residues. V was clipped by 6 bases and J by 3 bases; unmatched bases: 6. The germline CDR1 and CDR2 sequences are DFQATT and SNEGSKA (reference sequence). The CDR3, as DNA: TGCAGTGCCGCTAAGACTAGCGGGAGCTACGAGCAGTACTTC. Its protein product is CSAAKTSGSYEQYF.

In its sample, this clonotype was seen a few times. V gene TRBV4-1 combines with J gene TRBJ2-7; D is perhaps TRBD2 (5 bases). CDR3 size: 13 residues. Germline lookup yields CDR1 MGHRA and CDR2 YSYEKL. The V end lost 2 bases, the J end lost 5 bases, and 10 bases lay between the germline ends. The CDR3 spells CASSQPSGHEQYF. CDR3 in DNA: TGCGCCAGCAGCCAACCCAGCGGCCACGAGCAGTACTTC.

V gene TRBV29-1 combines with J gene TRBJ2-1; the D is unclear. The CDR3 runs 11 residues. V was pared by 4 bases and J by 6 bases, with 7 bases between. The germline V gene encodes CDR1 SQVTM and CDR2 ANQGSEA. The CDR3 DNA follows: TGCAGCGTTGGCGGCGCCAATGAGCAGTTCTTC. Residues: CSVGGANEQFF.

The V call is TRBV25-1, the J call TRBJ2-2; possible D gene TRBD2, 6 bases. The germline V gene encodes CDR1 MGHDK and CDR2 SYGVNS. V was clipped by 1 base and J by 5 bases, with 14 bases between them. The CDR3 spans 16 residues. In DNA, the CDR3 is TGTGCCAGCAGTGAATGGAGGGGTGGTTTGACCGGGGAGCTGTTTTTT. Protein product: CASSEWRGGLTGELFF.

The V and J genes are TRBV7-9 and TRBJ1-2; D gene uncertain. V was trimmed by 6 bases and J by 3 bases, leaving 11 bases between them. CDR1 and CDR2 (germline): SEHNR, FQNEAQ (reference sequence). The CDR3 is 13 amino acids. The CDR3 nucleotides are TGTGCCAGCAGTGCCAGGAAGGACTATGGCTACACCTTC. Residues: CASSARKDYGYTF.

The sample holds a few counts of this clonotype. This rearrangement joins TRBV7-9 to TRBJ2-5; the D gene is possibly TRBD1 (5 bases). The V gene lost 4 bases and the J gene lost 13 bases, with 22 bases spanning the gap. The germline V gene encodes CDR1 SEHNR and CDR2 FQNEAQ (reference sequence). This CDR3 contains 14 residues. The CDR3 DNA follows: TGTGCCAGCAGCTCTAAGCCTGGACACCACTCTGCGTACTTC. Protein product: CASSSKPGHHSAYF.